Listed below are T cell receptor beta chains from one sample, sequenced in a study of blood T cell repertoires in COVID-19. Some clones are missing from TCRdb's copy, which holds only in-frame ones; the method was immunoSEQ multiplex PCR. The data hold about 81,000 clones, with approximately 75% observed a single time. The source material was peripheral blood. The source is a woman in her fifties or sixties with acute or convalescent COVID-19. Each CDR3 is given with its conserved first and last residue. Fields, in order: D gene, clone size, V gene, J gene, CDR3 protein, CDR3 DNA. A D gene is named only where the DNA matches it firmly. The listing skips clone size in some rows; elsewhere it reads once, few, many or a size class.

TRBD1	NA	TRBV5-6	TRBJ2-5	CASSLTGGETQYF	TGTGCCAGCAGCTTAACAGGGGGGGAGACCCAGTACTTC
TRBD2	NA	TRBV3-1/TRBV3-2	TRBJ2-3	CASSQELAGGTDTQYF	TGTGCCAGCAGCCAAGAACTAGCGGGGGGAACAGATACGCAGTATTTT
TRBD2	NA	TRBV5-1	TRBJ2-3	CASRITLAGLDTQYF	TGCGCCAGCAGGATCACGCTAGCGGGGTTGGATACGCAGTATTTT
TRBD1	NA	TRBV2	TRBJ2-7	CASNRGQGPYEQYF	TGTGCCAGCAACAGGGGACAGGGCCCCTACGAGCAGTACTTC
NA	NA	TRBV9	TRBJ1-6	CASSLDGYNSPLHF	TGTGCCAGCAGCCTAGACGGCTATAATTCACCCCTCCACTTT
TRBD1	NA	TRBV6-5	TRBJ1-4	CASRQQGGNEKLFF	TGTGCCAGCAGACAACAGGGGGGTAATGAAAAACTGTTTTTT
TRBD1	NA	TRBV27	TRBJ1-2	CASSPTRQGGGYTF	TGTGCCAGCAGTCCCACCCGACAGGGAGGCGGCTACACCTTC
TRBD1	once	TRBV6-2/TRBV6-3	TRBJ2-2	CASSSGQGATYTGELFF	TGTGCCAGCAGTTCCGGACAGGGGGCGACTTACACCGGGGAGCTGTTTTTT
NA	NA	TRBV28	TRBJ1-1	CASSLLGGMNTEAFF	TGTGCCAGCAGTTTATTAGGGGGTATGAACACTGAAGCTTTCTTT
TRBD2	few	TRBV5-6	TRBJ2-1	CASSTSGGSYNEQFF	TGTGCCAGCAGCACTAGCGGGGGCTCCTACAATGAGCAGTTCTTC
TRBD2	NA	TRBV5-6	TRBJ2-3	CASRPTSGVFTDTQYF	TGTGCCAGCAGGCCGACTAGCGGGGTTTTCACAGATACGCAGTATTTT
TRBD1	few	TRBV6-5	TRBJ2-1	CASRILDRGGEQFF	TGTGCCAGCAGGATACTGGACAGGGGTGGTGAGCAGTTCTTC
NA	NA	TRBV5-1	TRBJ1-4	CASSLDTGPREKLFF	TGCGCCAGCAGCTTGGATACAGGGCCACGGGAAAAACTGTTTTTT
TRBD1	NA	TRBV7-2	TRBJ2-5	CASSLGQGGKTQYF	TGTGCCAGCAGCTTAGGACAGGGGGGCAAGACCCAGTACTTC
TRBD1	few	TRBV6-2/TRBV6-3	TRBJ1-2	CASSSQTGSGYTF	TGTGCCAGCAGTTCTCAGACAGGGTCTGGCTACACCTTC
NA	NA	TRBV19	TRBJ1-1	CASSTRGTRPGTLNTEAFF	TGTGCCAGTAGTACCAGGGGAACACGTCCTGGGACCTTGAACACTGAAGCTTTCTTT
TRBD1	NA	TRBV18	TRBJ2-6	CASSHMGQGGPPGANVLTF	TGTGCCAGCTCACATATGGGACAGGGGGGGCCTCCTGGGGCCAACGTCCTGACTTTC
NA	NA	TRBV28	TRBJ1-5	CASSSQISGEQPQHF	TGTGCCAGCAGTTCCCAAATCTCAGGGGAACAGCCCCAGCATTTT
TRBD1	few	TRBV7-2	TRBJ2-5	CASSLGGQGRGETQYF	TGTGCCAGCAGCCTAGGGGGACAGGGAAGGGGTGAGACCCAGTACTTC
NA	NA	TRBV3-1/TRBV3-2	TRBJ2-1	CASSPFRGYEQFF	TGTGCCAGCAGCCCCTTTAGAGGGTATGAGCAGTTCTTC
NA	once	TRBV5-1	TRBJ1-5	CASSLGVGGVGAPQHF	TGCGCCAGCAGCTTAGGGGTAGGAGGGGTAGGAGCGCCCCAGCATTTT
NA	NA	TRBV6-2/TRBV6-3	TRBJ1-1	CASSLGLIGTEAFF	TGTGCCAGCAGCCTGGGACTGATAGGGACTGAAGCTTTCTTT
NA	NA	TRBV2	TRBJ1-2	CASSDDRNYGYTF	TGTGCCAGCAGTGATGACAGAAACTATGGCTACACCTTC
NA	few	TRBV6-5	TRBJ1-2	CASTQPPDYGYTF	TGTGCCAGCACCCAACCTCCGGACTATGGCTACACCTTC
TRBD1	NA	TRBV5-1	TRBJ2-7	CASSLRQGSYEQYF	TGCGCCAGCAGCTTGCGACAGGGCAGCTACGAGCAGTACTTC
NA	NA	TRBV19	TRBJ1-5	CATSREGVNSNQPQHF	TGTGCCACCTCGCGTGAGGGGGTTAATAGCAATCAGCCCCAGCATTTT
TRBD1	NA	TRBV10-3	TRBJ1-4	CASGDSNIEKLFF	TGTGCCTCCGGGGACAGTAACATCGAAAAACTGTTTTTT
NA	once	TRBV29-1	TRBJ1-5	CSAGTGNGQPQHF	TGCAGCGCCGGAACAGGGAATGGTCAGCCCCAGCATTTT
NA	NA	TRBV19	TRBJ2-1	CASRNNPGSPNEQFF	TGTGCCAGTAGGAACAACCCGGGGTCCCCAAATGAGCAGTTCTTC
TRBD1	NA	TRBV4-2	TRBJ1-5	CASSQDLIPGQGSNQPQHF	TGTGCCAGCAGCCAAGATCTCATCCCGGGACAGGGGTCCAATCAGCCCCAGCATTTT
TRBD1	NA	TRBV6-2/TRBV6-3	TRBJ2-2	CASSSTRTGGGTGELFF	TGTGCCAGCAGTTCTACCAGGACAGGGGGTGGCACCGGGGAGCTGTTTTTT
NA	NA	TRBV4-2	TRBJ1-1	CASSQDSGNTEAFF	TGTGCCAGCAGCCAAGATTCCGGGAACACTGAAGCTTTCTTT
NA	NA	TRBV6-6	TRBJ1-5	CASSLEGVQPQHF	TGTGCCAGCAGTTTAGAGGGAGTGCAGCCCCAGCATTTT
NA	NA	TRBV11-3	TRBJ2-1	CASSLSNVNEQFF	TGTGCCAGCAGCTTAAGCAACGTAAATGAGCAGTTCTTC
NA	NA	TRBV2	TRBJ1-4	CASSKDRVDKNEKLFF	TGTGCCAGCAGCAAGGACAGAGTAGACAAAAATGAAAAACTGTTTTTT
NA	NA	TRBV2	TRBJ1-3	CASSEGLAGGPGNTIYF	TGTGCCAGCAGTGAAGGCCTAGCGGGGGGCCCTGGAAACACCATATATTTT
NA	NA	TRBV19	TRBJ2-1	CASSISRTPWGNEQFF	TGTGCCAGTAGTATTTCCCGGACACCCTGGGGCAATGAGCAGTTCTTC
NA	NA	TRBV6-5	TRBJ1-5	CASSPRAGGYQPQHF	TGTGCCAGCAGTCCCAGGGCGGGAGGCTATCAGCCCCAGCATTTT
TRBD1	NA	TRBV5-4	TRBJ1-4	CASSLDRGIGGKLFF	TGTGCCAGCAGCTTGGACAGGGGGATAGGAGGAAAACTGTTTTTT
NA	NA	TRBV19	TRBJ2-2	CASTIGGWTGELFF	TGTGCCAGTACGATTGGGGGGTGGACCGGGGAGCTGTTTTTT
NA	large	TRBV7-9	TRBJ1-6	CASSSHDRWGVDSPLHF	TGTGCCAGCAGCTCACATGATCGATGGGGGGTGGATTCACCCCTCCACTTT
TRBD1	few	TRBV6-5	TRBJ1-5	CASSPPGQGSQPQHF	TGTGCCAGCAGTCCGCCGGGACAGGGAAGTCAGCCCCAGCATTTT